These 13 T cell receptor beta chains were all obtained from the same sample, sequenced in a study of tumor-infiltrating lymphocytes in localized non-small cell lung cancer. TCRdb's copy holds only in-frame clones and misses some; the assay was immunoSEQ multiplex PCR. This table has about 16,000 clones, approximately 73% appearing once. The sample taken for sequencing was lung tumor tissue. Source of these receptors: a human donor with non-small cell lung cancer.

This clone was found a few times. DNA for the CDR3: TGCGCCAGCAGCTTTGACAGCGGGGAGCTGTTTTTT. This translates into CASSFDSGELFF. The V gene is TRBV5-1, the J gene TRBJ2-2, with D possibly being TRBD1 (5 bases). CDR3 size: 12 residues. The germline V and J ends were trimmed by 2 bases and 7 bases, with 6 bases remaining between them. CDR1 and CDR2 from the germline V gene are SGHRS and YFSETQ.

The chain joins TRBV30 to TRBJ2-3; 14 positions match TRBD2. The CDR3 is 14 amino acids. Germline CDR1 is GTSNPN and CDR2 is SVGIG (reference sequence). Trimming took 7 bases from V and 3 from J; bases not matched to a gene: 3. In nucleotides, the CDR3 is TGTGCCTTGGGACTAGCGGGAGTAACAGATACGCAGTATTTT. Translated, it gives CALGLAGVTDTQYF.

The chain uses TRBV19 and TRBJ2-2; D possibly corresponds to TRBD2 (7 bases). Trimming took 7 bases from V and 7 from J, leaving 16 bases between them. Germline CDR1 LNHDA, CDR2 SQIVND (reference sequence). The CDR3 runs 14 residues. CDR3 sequence (DNA): TGTGCCAGTAAGGAGACAGGCGGGAGCGGGGAGCTGTTTTTT. This translates into CASKETGGSGELFF.

Details on this clone: The sample holds other DNA sequences that translate to the same CDR3. This chain joins TRBV28 and TRBJ2-2; 7 nucleotides match TRBD2. Germline V lookup: CDR1 MDHEN, CDR2 SYDVKM. The CDR3 sequence is 15 residues long. V dropped 5 bases and J dropped 4; count of bases not matched to a gene: 7. This CDR3 is CASSPPGRATGELFF. The CDR3 bases are TGTGCCAGCAGTCCCCCAGGGAGGGCCACCGGGGAGCTGTTTTTT.

This clone was observed once. The chain links TRBV12-5 to TRBJ1-5, with a weak D call TRBD1 (5 bases). The V end was cut by 0 bases, the J end by 2 bases, with 14 bases between. The length of the CDR3 is 17 residues. CDR1 is LGHNT, CDR2 FRNRAP, per germline. The CDR3 sequence is CASGLVTWGAGNQPQHF. In DNA form, the CDR3 reads TGTGCTAGTGGTTTGGTGACTTGGGGCGCGGGCAATCAGCCCCAGCATTTT.

The rearrangement joins TRBV5-1 to TRBJ2-5, with 8 bases lining up with TRBD2. The J call may be mistaken, given a closer DNA end match to TRBJ2-7. Germline V gene data show CDR1 as SGHRS and CDR2 as YFSETQ. This CDR3 region has 15 residues. The CDR3 nucleotides read TGCGCCAGCAGCTTGTCGGGGGGGAAGTCCTACGAGCAGTACTTC. It encodes CASSLSGGKSYEQYF.

This chain connects TRBV7-3 to TRBJ2-3; TRBD2 aligns across 12 bases. The J segment lost 1 base and the V segment lost 5 bases, leaving 7 bases of the junction unmatched. Germline loops: CDR1 SGHTA, CDR2 FQGTGA. CDR3 length equals 17 residues. CDR3 coding DNA: TGTGCCAGCAGCCCCTGGACTAGCGGGGTGGGCACAGATACGCAGTATTTT. It yields the protein CASSPWTSGVGTDTQYF.

This clone was observed a few times. The rearrangement links TRBV18 to TRBJ1-1; 7 nucleotides line up with TRBD1. V shed 6 bases and J 4 bases; nucleotides not matched to a gene: 5. CDR1 and CDR2 (germline): KGHSH, LQKENI. The CDR3 is 13 amino acids. The CDR3 sequence is CASSGRGTTEAFF. The CDR3 DNA reads as TGTGCCAGCTCCGGCAGGGGGACCACTGAAGCTTTCTTT.

The count of this clone is one. The V call is TRBV2, the J call TRBJ2-2; no clear D gene. This CDR3 region has 15 residues. Per germline, CDR1 SNHLY and CDR2 FYNNEI. V gave up 2 bases and J gave up 0 bases, with 7 bases separating them. The CDR3 region is CASSELRTNTGELFF. As DNA, the CDR3 is TGTGCCAGCAGTGAATTGAGGACGAACACCGGGGAGCTGTTTTTT.

The CDR3 spells CASSDSGGPGNEQFF. CDR3 nucleotides: TGTGCCAGCAGTGACTCTGGGGGGCCGGGTAATGAGCAGTTCTTC. The V call is TRBV6-4, the J call TRBJ2-1, with D perhaps TRBD1 or TRBD2 (6 bases each). This CDR3 has 15 amino acids. The germline gives CDR1 MRHNA, CDR2 SNTAGT. V was cut by 0 bases and J by 7 bases, with 13 bases left in between.

This clone was found a few times. This chain connects TRBV7-8 to TRBJ1-5; D not resolved. The CDR3 totals 14 residues. The V gene lost 0 bases and the J gene lost 7 bases, with 10 bases spanning the gap. Germline-derived CDR1 and CDR2 are SGHVS and FQNEAQ. Here the CDR3 reads CASSLALSGQPQHF. The CDR3 DNA reads as TGTGCCAGCAGCTTAGCGCTGAGTGGGCAGCCCCAGCATTTT.

This clone was recorded only once. The rearrangement joins TRBV5-4 to TRBJ1-2; D unresolved. The CDR3 consists of 13 residues. Trimming cost V 0 bases and J 1 base, with 4 bases left between them. The germline CDR1 and CDR2 sequences are SGHNT and YYREEE (reference sequence). The CDR3 sequence is CASSLDSNYGYTF. As DNA, the CDR3 is TGTGCCAGCAGCTTGGACAGTAACTATGGCTACACCTTC.

Sample share makes this clone medium-sized (0.01 to 0.1%). The chain carries TRBV6-1 and TRBJ2-2; no clear D. The ends were cut back, 7 bases at V and 5 bases at J, with 14 bases in the middle. The CDR3 runs to 14 residues. Germline-derived CDR1 and CDR2 are MNHNS and SASEGT. CDR3 in amino acids: CASTSARETGELFF. The CDR3 bases are TGTGCCAGCACTAGTGCGCGTGAAACCGGGGAGCTGTTTTTT.